Detailed here is one T cell receptor beta chain. The protocol was immunoSEQ multiplex PCR, while the TCRdb copy is restricted to in-frame clones and leaves out a portion. The table lists under 200,000 clones, 91% of them singletons, with over 1.2% in the top ten. The sample comes from a study of control samples from healthy donors and cancer patients. Germline V gene data show CDR1 as SNHLY and CDR2 as FYNNEI. The CDR3 runs 14 residues. The V segment lost 4 bases and the J segment 1 base; nucleotides outside the gene matches: 2. The clonotype originates from a woman aged 25 to 45 in good health. The sequencing input was blood. The chain has TRBV2 and TRBJ2-5, with 8 bases fitting TRBD1. The CDR3 DNA follows: TGTGCCAGCAGTGTCGGACAGGGCCAAGAGACCCAGTACTTC. The encoded protein is CASSVGQGQETQYF.